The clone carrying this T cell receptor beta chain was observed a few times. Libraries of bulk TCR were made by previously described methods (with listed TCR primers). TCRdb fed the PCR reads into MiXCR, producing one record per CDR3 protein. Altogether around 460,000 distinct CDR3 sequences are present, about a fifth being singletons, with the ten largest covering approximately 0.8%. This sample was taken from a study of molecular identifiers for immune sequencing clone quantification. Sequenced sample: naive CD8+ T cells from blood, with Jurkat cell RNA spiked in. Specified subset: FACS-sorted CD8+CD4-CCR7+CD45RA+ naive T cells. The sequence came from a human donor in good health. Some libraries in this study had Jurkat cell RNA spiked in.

For the CDR3, the DNA is TGTGCCAGCAGTTACTCTTCGGGGGCGGGGAACACTGAAGCTTTCTTT. It yields the protein CASSYSSGAGNTEAFF. The chain is built from TRBV6-5 and TRBJ1-1, with TRBD1 as a possible D gene (6 bases). Germline-derived CDR1 and CDR2 are MNHEY and SVGAGI. This CDR3 has 16 residues. V was pared by 0 bases and J by 1 base, with 12 bases between.